What follows describes a single T cell receptor (beta chain). No antigen is known for it. Per-base quality was not reported, and no clone a single base away is much larger than it. A MiSeq instrument was used for deep resolution sequencing, which targeted depths ranging from 1 in 1 million up to 1 in 200,000 T cells, with coverage averaging 10x for each clonotype. The immunoSEQ hsTCRB Kit was used to generate TCR beta libraries. In the source study's methods: ImmunoSEQ Data Assistant and ImmunoSEQ Analyzer were used for data analysis, and V, D and J genes were assigned according to IMGT definitions. Clonality was computed as one minus normalized Shannon entropy of productive rearrangement frequencies, ranging from 0 to 1. Only overrepresented clonotypes making up at least 0.05% of each patient's repertoire were included in the public clonotype analysis. Repertoires from roughly 13 age-matched healthy donors in immuneACCESS were used as clonality controls. The table was pulled from immuneACCESS by TCRdb, which kept in-frame rearrangements only. Such tables lose some clones; where checked, under half of the loss comes from unresolved V genes, and the rest has no known cause. The D gene and trimming were derived from the DNA, and the V and J assignments and clone size from that table. The sample table lists 120,000 to 150,000 clones, roughly 80% of them with a count of one. The top ten hold around 30% of the sample.

This specimen comes from a study of cytotoxic CD8 clonotypes in ibrutinib-treated CLL (dated by TCRdb to 2020 to 2022). For the study in its entirety: The cohort was composed of under 12 relapsed/refractory and approximately 16 treatment-naive patients; IGHV unmutated status was identified in some 17 patients. Samples averaged roughly 260,000 productive templates and 90,000 to 100,000 productive rearrangements. Of the roughly 90 participants in the trial, 20 to 30 had longitudinal samples available. Response samples were taken after a median of 12 months on treatment, ranging from about 6 to 36 months. Cryopreserved peripheral blood mononuclear cells were obtained before treatment, at response, and at either sustained remission or disease progression. Partial responses were observed in about 25 patients and complete responses in 2; after a median follow-up of 68 months, remission was maintained in roughly 15 patients and progression was observed in roughly twelve. Every remission and progressive disease sample was obtained while ibrutinib was still being received by the patients.

V trim: 5 bases; J trim: 5 bases; unmatched bases: 5. Per the germline V gene, SGHTA is the CDR1 and FQGNSA is the CDR2. The CDR3 starts with the cysteine, ends with the phenylalanine, and has 13 residues. Just the 39-base CDR3 DNA is kept, in frame starting at base 1. The time point label for this specimen denotes: about a year on ibrutinib. For TCR beta library preparation, approximately 2 micrograms of genomic DNA were extracted from the cryopreserved PBMCs. Longitudinal blood samples from CLL patients on ibrutinib monotherapy underwent high-throughput TCR beta sequencing. The patients took part in an open-label, single-center phase 2 trial of ibrutinib monotherapy. Study-wide conclusions, independent of this receptor: Baseline clonality was found to be higher than that of age-matched healthy donors and was strongly correlated with circulating CD8+ T-cell counts. Public clonotypes were rare and either contracted or stayed stable during treatment, and the rise in clonality at ibrutinib response reflected the expansion of private clonotypes. Sampling times were not matched between patients in sustained remission and patients whose disease was progressing, and lymph node repertoires were not examined. An increase in clonality was observed at ibrutinib response, with clonality remaining stable during sustained remission and falling back toward baseline at progression.

The sequence joins TRBV7-2 to TRBJ2-5; 7 bases in the junction line up with TRBD1. The starting material was PBMCs, obtained after 12 months of ibrutinib treatment. The receptor was derived from a human donor with chronic lymphocytic leukemia. The bases read TGTGCCAGCAGCCTAGGGGGCAGGGAGACCCAGTACTTC. Translated, this is CASSLGGRETQYF.